This TCR beta chain was sequenced during a study of spatial heterogeneity in lung cancer. General study results and limits: Expanded intratumoral alpha and beta TCR counts tracked tumor mutation counts.

The CDR3 consists of 13 residues. V shed 7 bases and J 3 bases; nucleotides not matched to a gene: 8. CDR1 and CDR2 (germline): SQVTM, ANQGSEA. Noted time point: sample taken at primary tumor resection. There are many counts of this clonotype. Its antigen remains unidentified. TCRdb processed the 5' RACE reads anew with MiXCR; each CDR3 protein has one entry. This sample has some 96,000 distinct CDR3 sequences, with 3.5% to 5% found just once. The chain uses TRBV29-1 and TRBJ1-1; 7 bases map to TRBD1. The input for sequencing was lung tumor tissue, taken at surgery. The sequence derives from a male donor with early-stage non-small cell lung cancer. The CDR3, as DNA: TGCAGCGCTGAGGAGCAGGGGGACACTGAAGCTTTCTTT. The encoded protein is CSAEEQGDTEAFF.